Sequencing of this TCR beta chain was carried out in a study of molecular identifiers for immune sequencing clone quantification. This clonotype has at least ten counts. TCRdb fed the PCR reads into MiXCR, producing one record per CDR3 protein. In the table there are 68,000 or so distinct CDR3 sequences, less than 20% of which are singletons. The CDR3 totals 17 residues. The trim removed 4 bases at V and 5 bases at J, leaving 13 bases unmatched. CDR1 is SEHNR and CDR2 is FQNEAQ in the germline V gene (reference sequence). Specimen: naive CD8+ T cells from blood, with Jurkat cell RNA spiked in. The subset here: FACS-sorted CD8+CD4-CCR7+CD45RA+ naive T cells. The source is a human donor in good health. Some libraries in this study had Jurkat cell RNA spiked in. The gene calls are TRBV7-9 and TRBJ2-1; 8 bases map to TRBD2. The CDR3 nucleotides are TGTGCCAGCAGCTGGGGGCCGGGACTAGAATCTGACAATGAGCAGTTCTTC. It codes for CASSWGPGLESDNEQFF.